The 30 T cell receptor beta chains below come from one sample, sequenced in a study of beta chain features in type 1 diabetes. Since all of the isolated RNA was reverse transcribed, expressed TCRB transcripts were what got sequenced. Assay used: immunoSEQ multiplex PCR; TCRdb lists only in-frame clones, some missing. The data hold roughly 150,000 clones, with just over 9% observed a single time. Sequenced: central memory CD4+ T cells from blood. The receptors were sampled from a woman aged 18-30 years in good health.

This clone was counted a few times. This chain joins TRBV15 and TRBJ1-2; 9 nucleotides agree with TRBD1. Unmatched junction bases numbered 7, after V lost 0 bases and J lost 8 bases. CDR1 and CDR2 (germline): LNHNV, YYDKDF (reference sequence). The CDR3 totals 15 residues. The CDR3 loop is CATSRDLQGAGGYTF. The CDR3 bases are TGTGCCACCAGCAGAGACCTACAGGGGGCAGGGGGCTACACCTTC.

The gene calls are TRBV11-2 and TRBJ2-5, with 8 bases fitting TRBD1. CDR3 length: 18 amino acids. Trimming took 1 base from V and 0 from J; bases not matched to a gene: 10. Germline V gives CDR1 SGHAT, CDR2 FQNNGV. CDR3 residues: CASSLVLTDRVYQETQYF. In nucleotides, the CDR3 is TGTGCCAGCAGCTTAGTCCTTACGGACAGGGTGTACCAAGAGACCCAGTACTTC. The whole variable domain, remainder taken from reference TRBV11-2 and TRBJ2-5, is EAGVAQSPRYKIIEKRQSVAFWCNPISGHATLYWYQQILGQGPKLLIQFQNNGVVDDSQLPKDRFSAERLKGVDSTLKIQPAKLEDSAVYLCASSLVLTDRVYQETQYFGPGTRLLVL.

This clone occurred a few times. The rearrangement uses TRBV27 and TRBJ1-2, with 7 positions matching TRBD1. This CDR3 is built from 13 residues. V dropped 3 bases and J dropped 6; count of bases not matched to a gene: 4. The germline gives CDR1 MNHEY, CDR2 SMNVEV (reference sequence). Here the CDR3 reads CASSFHRGDGYTF. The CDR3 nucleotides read TGTGCCAGCAGTTTTCACAGGGGAGATGGCTACACCTTC.

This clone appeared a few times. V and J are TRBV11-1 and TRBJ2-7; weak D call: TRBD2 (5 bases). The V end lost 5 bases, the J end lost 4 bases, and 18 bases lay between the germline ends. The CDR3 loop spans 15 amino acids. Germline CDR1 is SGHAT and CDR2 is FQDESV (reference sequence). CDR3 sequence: CASSPGPREDYEQYF. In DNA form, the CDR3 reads TGTGCCAGCAGCCCCGGGCCCCGGGAAGATTACGAGCAGTACTTC.

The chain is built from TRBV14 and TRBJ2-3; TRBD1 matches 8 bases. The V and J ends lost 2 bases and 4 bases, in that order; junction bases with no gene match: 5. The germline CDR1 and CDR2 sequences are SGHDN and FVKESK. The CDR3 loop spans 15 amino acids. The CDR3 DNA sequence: TGTGCCAGCAGCCAACCGGGACAGGTTGCAGATACGCAGTATTTT. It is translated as CASSQPGQVADTQYF. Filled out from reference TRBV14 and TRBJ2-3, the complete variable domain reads EAGVTQFPSHSVIEKGQTVTLRCDPISGHDNLYWYRRVMGKEIKFLLHFVKESKQDESGMPNNRFLAERTGGTYSTLKVQPAELEDSGVYFCASSQPGQVADTQYFGPGTRLTVL.

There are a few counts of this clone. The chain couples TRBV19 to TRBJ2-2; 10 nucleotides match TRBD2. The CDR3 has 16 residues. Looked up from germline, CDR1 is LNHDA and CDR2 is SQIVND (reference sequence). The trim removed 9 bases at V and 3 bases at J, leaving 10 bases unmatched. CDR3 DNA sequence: TGTGCCAGCCTAGCCTCTAGCGGGAGTTACACCGGGGAGCTGTTTTTT. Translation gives CASLASSGSYTGELFF.

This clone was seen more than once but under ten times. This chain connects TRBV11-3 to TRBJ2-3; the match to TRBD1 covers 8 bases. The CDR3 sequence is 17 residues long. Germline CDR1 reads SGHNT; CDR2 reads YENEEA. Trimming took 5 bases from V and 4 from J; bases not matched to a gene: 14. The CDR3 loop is CASSHMRNRGAADTQYF. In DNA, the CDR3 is TGTGCCAGCAGCCACATGAGAAACAGGGGGGCGGCAGATACGCAGTATTTT.

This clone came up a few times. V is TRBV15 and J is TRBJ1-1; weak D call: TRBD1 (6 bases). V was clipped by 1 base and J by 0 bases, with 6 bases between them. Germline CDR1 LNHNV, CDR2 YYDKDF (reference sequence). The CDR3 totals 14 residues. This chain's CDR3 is CATSRAGVNTEAFF. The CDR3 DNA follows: TGTGCCACCAGCAGAGCAGGGGTGAACACTGAAGCTTTCTTT.

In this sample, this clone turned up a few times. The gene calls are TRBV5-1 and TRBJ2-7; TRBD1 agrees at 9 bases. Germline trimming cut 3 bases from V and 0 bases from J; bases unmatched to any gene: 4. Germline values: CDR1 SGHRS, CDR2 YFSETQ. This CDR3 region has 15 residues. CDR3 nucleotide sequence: TGCGCCAGCAGCTCCGGGACAGGGAGCTCCTACGAGCAGTACTTC. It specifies CASSSGTGSSYEQYF.

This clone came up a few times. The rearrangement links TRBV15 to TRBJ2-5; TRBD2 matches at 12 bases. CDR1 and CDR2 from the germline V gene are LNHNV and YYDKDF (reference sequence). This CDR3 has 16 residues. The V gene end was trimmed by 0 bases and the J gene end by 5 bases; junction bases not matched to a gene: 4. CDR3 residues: CATSRDLAGGGETQYF. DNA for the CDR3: TGTGCCACCAGCAGAGATCTAGCGGGAGGGGGGGAGACCCAGTACTTC.

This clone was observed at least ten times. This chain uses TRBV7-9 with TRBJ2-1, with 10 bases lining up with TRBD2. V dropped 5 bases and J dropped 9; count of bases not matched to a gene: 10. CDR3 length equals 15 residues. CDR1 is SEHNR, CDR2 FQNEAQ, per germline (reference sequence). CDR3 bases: TGTGCCAGCAGCCCCCCTAGCGGGAGCTATAGTGAGCAGTTCTTC. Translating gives CASSPPSGSYSEQFF.

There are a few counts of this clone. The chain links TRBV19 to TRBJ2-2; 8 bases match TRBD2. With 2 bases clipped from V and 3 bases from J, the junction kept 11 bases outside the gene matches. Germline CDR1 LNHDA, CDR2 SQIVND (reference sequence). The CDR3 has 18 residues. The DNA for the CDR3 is TGTGCCAGTAGTATATCCAGCGGGAGAACTGCGGACACCGGGGAGCTGTTTTTT. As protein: CASSISSGRTADTGELFF.

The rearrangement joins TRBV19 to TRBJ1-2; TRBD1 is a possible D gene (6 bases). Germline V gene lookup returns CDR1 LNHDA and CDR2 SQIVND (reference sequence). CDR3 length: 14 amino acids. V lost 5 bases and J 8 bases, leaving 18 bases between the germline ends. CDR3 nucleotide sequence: TGTGCCAGTAGTCCCACACAGGGAGTGGGCGGCTACACCTTC. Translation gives CASSPTQGVGGYTF.

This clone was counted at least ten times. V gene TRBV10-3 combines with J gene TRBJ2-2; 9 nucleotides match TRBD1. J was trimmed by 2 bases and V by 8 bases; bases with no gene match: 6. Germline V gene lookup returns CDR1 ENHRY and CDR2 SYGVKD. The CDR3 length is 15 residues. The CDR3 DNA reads TGTGCCATCTCCGGGACAGGGACTAACACCGGGGAGCTGTTTTTT. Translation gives CAISGTGTNTGELFF.

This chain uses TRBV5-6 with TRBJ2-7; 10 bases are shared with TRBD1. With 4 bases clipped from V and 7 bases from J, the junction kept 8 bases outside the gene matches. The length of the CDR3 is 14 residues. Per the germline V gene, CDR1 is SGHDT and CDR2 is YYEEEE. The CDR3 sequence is CASSVRDRGGEQYF. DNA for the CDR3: TGTGCCAGCAGCGTCCGGGACAGGGGAGGGGAGCAGTACTTC.

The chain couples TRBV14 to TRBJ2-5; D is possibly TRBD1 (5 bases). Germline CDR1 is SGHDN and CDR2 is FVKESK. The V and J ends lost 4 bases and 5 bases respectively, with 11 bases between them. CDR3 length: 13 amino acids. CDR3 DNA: TGTGCCAGCAGCCCCCTAGGGGATGAGACCCAGTACTTC. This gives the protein CASSPLGDETQYF. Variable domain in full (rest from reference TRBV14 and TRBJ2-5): EAGVTQFPSHSVIEKGQTVTLRCDPISGHDNLYWYRRVMGKEIKFLLHFVKESKQDESGMPNNRFLAERTGGTYSTLKVQPAELEDSGVYFCASSPLGDETQYFGPGTRLLVL.

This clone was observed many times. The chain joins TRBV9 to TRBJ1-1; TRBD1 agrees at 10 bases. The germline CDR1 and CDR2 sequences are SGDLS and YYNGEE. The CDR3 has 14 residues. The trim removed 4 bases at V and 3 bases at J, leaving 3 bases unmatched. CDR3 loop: CASSLGTGDTEAFF. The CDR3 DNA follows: TGTGCCAGCAGCCTAGGGACAGGGGACACTGAAGCTTTCTTT.

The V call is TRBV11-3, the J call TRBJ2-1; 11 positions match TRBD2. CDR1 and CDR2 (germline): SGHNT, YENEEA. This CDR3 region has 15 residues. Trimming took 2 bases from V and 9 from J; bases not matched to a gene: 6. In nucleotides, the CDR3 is TGTGCCAGCAGCTTAACTAGCGGGAGTGTCGGTGAGCAGTTCTTC. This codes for CASSLTSGSVGEQFF.

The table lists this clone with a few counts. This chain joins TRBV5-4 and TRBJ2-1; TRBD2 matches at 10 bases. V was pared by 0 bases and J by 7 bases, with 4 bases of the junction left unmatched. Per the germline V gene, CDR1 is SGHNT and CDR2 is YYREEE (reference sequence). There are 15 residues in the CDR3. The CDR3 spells CASSLGAGGGNEQFF. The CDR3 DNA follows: TGTGCCAGCAGCTTGGGAGCGGGAGGGGGAAATGAGCAGTTCTTC.

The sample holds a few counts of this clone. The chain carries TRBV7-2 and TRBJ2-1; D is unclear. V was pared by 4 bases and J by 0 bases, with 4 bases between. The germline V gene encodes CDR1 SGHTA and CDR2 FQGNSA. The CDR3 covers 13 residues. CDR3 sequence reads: CASSSSSYNEQFF. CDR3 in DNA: TGTGCCAGCAGCTCCAGCTCCTACAATGAGCAGTTCTTC.

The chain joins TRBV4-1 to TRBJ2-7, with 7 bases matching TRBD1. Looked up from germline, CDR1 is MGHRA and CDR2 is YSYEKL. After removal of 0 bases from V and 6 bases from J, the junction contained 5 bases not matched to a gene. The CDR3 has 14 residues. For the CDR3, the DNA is TGCGCCAGCAGCCAAGATTCGGACAGGTCCGAGCAGTACTTC. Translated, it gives CASSQDSDRSEQYF.

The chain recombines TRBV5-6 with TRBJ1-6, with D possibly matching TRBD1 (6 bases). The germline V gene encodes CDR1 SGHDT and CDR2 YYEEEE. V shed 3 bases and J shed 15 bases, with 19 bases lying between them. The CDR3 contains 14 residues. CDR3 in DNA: TGTGCCAGCAGCTCATACAGGGAAGGGCCTGTCCTCCACTTT. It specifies CASSSYREGPVLHF.

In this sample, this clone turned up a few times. The CDR3 loop is CACQTGTGYNSPLHF. CDR3 nucleotide sequence: TGTGCCTGTCAAACCGGGACAGGGTATAATTCACCCCTCCACTTT. V gene TRBV30 combines with J gene TRBJ1-6; TRBD1 matches at 9 bases. V gave up 6 bases and J gave up 4 bases; unmatched junction bases: 7. The CDR3 spans 15 residues. Germline assignment: CDR1 GTSNPN and CDR2 SVGIG (reference sequence).

In DNA, the CDR3 is TGTGCCAGCAGCTTAGTAAGAGGGCCGAGCAATCAGCCCCAGCATTTT. Protein product: CASSLVRGPSNQPQHF. The V call is TRBV7-2, the J call TRBJ1-5, with D unresolved. Germline values: CDR1 SGHTA, CDR2 FQGNSA. The CDR3 length is 16 residues. With 1 base removed from V and 1 base from J, the gap between germline ends came to 11 bases.

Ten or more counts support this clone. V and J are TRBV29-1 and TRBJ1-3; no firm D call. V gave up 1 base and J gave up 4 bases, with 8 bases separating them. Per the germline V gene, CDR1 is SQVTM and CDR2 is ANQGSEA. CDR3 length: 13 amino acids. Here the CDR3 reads CSVEAQVGNTIYF. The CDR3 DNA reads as TGCAGCGTTGAAGCCCAGGTCGGAAACACCATATATTTT.

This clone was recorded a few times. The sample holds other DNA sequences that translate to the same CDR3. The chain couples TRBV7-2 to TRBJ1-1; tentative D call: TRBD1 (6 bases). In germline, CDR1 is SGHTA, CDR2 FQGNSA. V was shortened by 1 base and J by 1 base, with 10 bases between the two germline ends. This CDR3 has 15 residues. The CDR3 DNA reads TGTGCCAGCAGCTTAGGGGGACACAGGAACACTGAAGCTTTCTTT. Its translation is CASSLGGHRNTEAFF. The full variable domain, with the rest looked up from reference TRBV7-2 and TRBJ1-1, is GAGVSQSPSNKVTEKGKDVELRCDPISGHTALYWYRQSLGQGLEFLIYFQGNSAPDKSGLPSDRFSAERTGGSVSTLTIQRTQQEDSAVYLCASSLGGHRNTEAFFGQGTRLTVV.

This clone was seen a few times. DNA of the CDR3: TGTGCCACGGCAACAGGAACCTTTAATGAAAAACTGTTTTTT. This encodes CATATGTFNEKLFF. The V gene is TRBV7-9, the J gene TRBJ1-4, with D possibly being TRBD1 (5 bases). Per germline, CDR1 SEHNR and CDR2 FQNEAQ (reference sequence). V was cut by 10 bases and J by 4 bases, with 16 bases left in between. CDR3 length: 14 amino acids.

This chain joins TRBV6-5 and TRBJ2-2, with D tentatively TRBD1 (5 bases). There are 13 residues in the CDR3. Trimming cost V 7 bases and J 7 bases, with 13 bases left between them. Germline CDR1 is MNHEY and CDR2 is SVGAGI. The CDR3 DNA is TGTGCCAGCAATGACCAGGGATACGGGGAGCTGTTTTTT. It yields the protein CASNDQGYGELFF.

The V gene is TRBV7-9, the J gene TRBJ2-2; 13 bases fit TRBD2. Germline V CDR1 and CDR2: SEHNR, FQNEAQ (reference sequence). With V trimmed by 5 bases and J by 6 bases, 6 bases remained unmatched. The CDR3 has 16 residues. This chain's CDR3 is CASSPGLAGVPGELFF. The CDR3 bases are TGTGCCAGCAGCCCCGGACTAGCGGGAGTGCCCGGGGAGCTGTTTTTT.

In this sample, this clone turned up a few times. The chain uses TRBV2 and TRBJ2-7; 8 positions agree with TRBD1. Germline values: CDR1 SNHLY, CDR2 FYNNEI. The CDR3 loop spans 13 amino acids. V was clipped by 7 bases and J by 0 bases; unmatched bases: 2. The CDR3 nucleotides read TGTGCCAGCACGACAGGGGCCTCCTACGAGCAGTACTTC. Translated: CASTTGASYEQYF. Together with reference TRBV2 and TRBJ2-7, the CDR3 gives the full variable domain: EPEVTQTPSHQVTQMGQEVILRCVPISNHLYFYWYRQILGQKVEFLVSFYNNEISEKSEIFDDQFSVERPDGSNFTLKIRSTKLEDSAMYFCASTTGASYEQYFGPGTRLTVT.